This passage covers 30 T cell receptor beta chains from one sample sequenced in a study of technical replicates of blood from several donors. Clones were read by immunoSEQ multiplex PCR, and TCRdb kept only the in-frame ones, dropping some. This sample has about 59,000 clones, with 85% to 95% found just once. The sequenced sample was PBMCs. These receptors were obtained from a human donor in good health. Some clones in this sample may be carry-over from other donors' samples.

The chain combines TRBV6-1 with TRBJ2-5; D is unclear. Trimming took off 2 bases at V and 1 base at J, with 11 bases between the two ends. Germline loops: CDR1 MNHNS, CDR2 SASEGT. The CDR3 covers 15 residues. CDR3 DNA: TGTGCCAGCAGTGAACCAACCCGGGTCCAAGAGACCCAGTACTTC. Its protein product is CASSEPTRVQETQYF.

The CDR3: CAITRGDNQPQHF. As DNA, the CDR3 is TGTGCCATCACCCGGGGGGACAATCAGCCCCAGCATTTT. The V gene is TRBV10-3, the J gene TRBJ1-5; D is perhaps TRBD1 (5 bases). This CDR3 has 13 amino acids. The germline V gene has CDR1 ENHRY and CDR2 SYGVKD. Trimming removed 7 bases from V and 3 bases from J, with 10 bases in between.

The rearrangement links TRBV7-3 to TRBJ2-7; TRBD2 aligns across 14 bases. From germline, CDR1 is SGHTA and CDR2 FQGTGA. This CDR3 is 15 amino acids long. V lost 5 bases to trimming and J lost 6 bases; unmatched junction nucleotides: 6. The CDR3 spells CASSLGTSGSIEQYF. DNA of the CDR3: TGTGCCAGCAGCCTCGGGACTAGCGGGAGCATCGAGCAGTACTTC. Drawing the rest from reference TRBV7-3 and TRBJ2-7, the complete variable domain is GAGVSQTPSNKVTEKGKYVELRCDPISGHTALYWYRQSLGQGPEFLIYFQGTGAADDSGLPNDRFFAVRPEGSVSTLKIQRTERGDSAVYLCASSLGTSGSIEQYFGPGTRLTVT.

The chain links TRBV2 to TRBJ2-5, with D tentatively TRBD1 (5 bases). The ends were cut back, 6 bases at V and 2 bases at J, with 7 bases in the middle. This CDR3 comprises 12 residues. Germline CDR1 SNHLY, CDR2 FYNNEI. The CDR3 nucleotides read TGTGCCAGCAGCCGACAGCAAGAGACCCAGTACTTC. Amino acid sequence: CASSRQQETQYF.

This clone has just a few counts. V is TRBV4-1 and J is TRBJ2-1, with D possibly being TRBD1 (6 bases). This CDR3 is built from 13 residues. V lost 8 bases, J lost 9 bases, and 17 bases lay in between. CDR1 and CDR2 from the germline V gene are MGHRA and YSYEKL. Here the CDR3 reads CASGGIPRGEQFF. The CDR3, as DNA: TGCGCCAGCGGGGGCATACCTAGGGGTGAGCAGTTCTTC.

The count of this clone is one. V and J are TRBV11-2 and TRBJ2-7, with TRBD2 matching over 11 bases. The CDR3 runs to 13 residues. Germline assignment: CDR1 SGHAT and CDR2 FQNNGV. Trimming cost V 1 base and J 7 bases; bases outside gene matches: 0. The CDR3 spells CASSLGLAGEQYF. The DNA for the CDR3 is TGTGCCAGCAGCTTAGGACTAGCGGGGGAGCAGTACTTC.

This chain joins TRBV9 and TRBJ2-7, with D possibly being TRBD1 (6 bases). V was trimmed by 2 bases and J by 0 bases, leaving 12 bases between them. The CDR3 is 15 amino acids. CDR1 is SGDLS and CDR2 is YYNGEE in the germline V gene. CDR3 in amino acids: CASSVRDTGSYEQYF. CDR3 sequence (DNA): TGTGCCAGCAGCGTCCGGGACACTGGCTCCTACGAGCAGTACTTC.

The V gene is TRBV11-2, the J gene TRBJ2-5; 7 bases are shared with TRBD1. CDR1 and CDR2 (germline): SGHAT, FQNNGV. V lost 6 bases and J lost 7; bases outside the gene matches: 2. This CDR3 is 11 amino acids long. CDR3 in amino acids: CASRGGPTQYF. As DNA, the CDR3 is TGTGCCAGCAGAGGGGGCCCGACCCAGTACTTC.

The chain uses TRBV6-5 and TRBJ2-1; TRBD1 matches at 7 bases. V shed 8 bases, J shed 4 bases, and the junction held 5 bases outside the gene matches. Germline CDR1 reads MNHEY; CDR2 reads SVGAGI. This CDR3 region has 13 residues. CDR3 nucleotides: TGTGCCAGCCACGACAGGGCTTACAATGAGCAGTTCTTC. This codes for CASHDRAYNEQFF.

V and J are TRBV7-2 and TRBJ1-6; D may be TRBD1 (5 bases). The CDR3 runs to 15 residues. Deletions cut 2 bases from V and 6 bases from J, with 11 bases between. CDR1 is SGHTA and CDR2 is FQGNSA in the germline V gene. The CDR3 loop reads CASSLSAGLNSPLHF. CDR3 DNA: TGTGCCAGCAGCTTATCGGCGGGACTTAATTCACCCCTCCACTTT.

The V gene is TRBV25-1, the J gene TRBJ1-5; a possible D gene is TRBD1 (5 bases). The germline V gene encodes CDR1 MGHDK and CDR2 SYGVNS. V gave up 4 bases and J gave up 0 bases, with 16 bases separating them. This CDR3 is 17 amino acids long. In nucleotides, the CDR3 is TGTGCCAGCAGTGCGAATGGAGGGGAAGATAGCAATCAGCCCCAGCATTTT. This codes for CASSANGGEDSNQPQHF.

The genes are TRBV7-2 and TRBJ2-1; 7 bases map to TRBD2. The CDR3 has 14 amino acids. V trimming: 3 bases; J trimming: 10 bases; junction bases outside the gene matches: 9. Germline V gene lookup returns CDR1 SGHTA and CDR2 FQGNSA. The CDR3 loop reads CASSLEWRDYEQFF. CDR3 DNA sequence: TGTGCCAGCAGCTTGGAGTGGCGGGACTACGAGCAGTTCTTC.

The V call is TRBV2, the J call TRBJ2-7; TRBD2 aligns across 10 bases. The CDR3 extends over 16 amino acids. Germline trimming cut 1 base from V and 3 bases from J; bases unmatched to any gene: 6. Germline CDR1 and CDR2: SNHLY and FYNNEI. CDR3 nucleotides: TGTGCCAGCAGTGAAGGAGCGGGGGGGCGTTTCTACGAGCAGTACTTC. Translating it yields CASSEGAGGRFYEQYF.

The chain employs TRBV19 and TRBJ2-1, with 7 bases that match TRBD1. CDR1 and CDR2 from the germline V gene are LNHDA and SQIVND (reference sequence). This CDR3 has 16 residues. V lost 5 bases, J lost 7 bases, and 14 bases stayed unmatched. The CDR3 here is CASSAVAGQVDNEQFF. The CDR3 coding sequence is TGTGCCAGTAGTGCCGTTGCTGGACAGGTAGATAATGAGCAGTTCTTC.

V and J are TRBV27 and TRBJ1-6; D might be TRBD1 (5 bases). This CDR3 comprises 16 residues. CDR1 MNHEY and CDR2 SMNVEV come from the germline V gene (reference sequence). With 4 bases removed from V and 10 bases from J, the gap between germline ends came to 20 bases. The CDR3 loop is CASSSTLGVRMSPLHF. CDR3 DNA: TGTGCCAGCAGTTCGACATTAGGGGTTAGAATGTCACCCCTCCACTTT.

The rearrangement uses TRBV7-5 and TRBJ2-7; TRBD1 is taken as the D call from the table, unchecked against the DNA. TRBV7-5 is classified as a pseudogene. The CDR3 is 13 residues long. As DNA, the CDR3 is TGTGCCAGAAGCTGGACAGAGTCCTACGAGCAGTACTTC. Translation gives CARSWTESYEQYF.

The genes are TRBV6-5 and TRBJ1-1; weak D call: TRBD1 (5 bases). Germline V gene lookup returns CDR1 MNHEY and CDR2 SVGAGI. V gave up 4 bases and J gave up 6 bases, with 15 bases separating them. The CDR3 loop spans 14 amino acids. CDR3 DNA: TGTGCCAGCAGTTGGGACCCAGGGAGGGCTGAAGCTTTCTTT. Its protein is CASSWDPGRAEAFF.

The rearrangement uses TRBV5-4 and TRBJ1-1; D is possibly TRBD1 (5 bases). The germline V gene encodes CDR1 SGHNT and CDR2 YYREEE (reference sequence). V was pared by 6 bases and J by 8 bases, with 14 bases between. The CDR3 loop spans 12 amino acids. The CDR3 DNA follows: TGTGCCAGCACTATCGGGGGGAGAGAAGCTTTCTTT. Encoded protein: CASTIGGREAFF.

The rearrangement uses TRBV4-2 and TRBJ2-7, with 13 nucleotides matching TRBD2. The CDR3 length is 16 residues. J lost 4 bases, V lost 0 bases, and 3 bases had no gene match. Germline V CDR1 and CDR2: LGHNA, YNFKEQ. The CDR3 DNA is TGTGCCAGCAGCCAAGAGGGGACTAGCGGGGAGTACGAGCAGTACTTC. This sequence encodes CASSQEGTSGEYEQYF.

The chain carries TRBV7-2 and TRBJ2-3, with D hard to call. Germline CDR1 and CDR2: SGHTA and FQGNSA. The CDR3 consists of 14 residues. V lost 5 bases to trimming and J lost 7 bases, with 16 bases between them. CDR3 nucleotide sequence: TGTGCCAGCAGCCTACAGCCTAACGGAAATACGCAGTATTTT. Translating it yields CASSLQPNGNTQYF.

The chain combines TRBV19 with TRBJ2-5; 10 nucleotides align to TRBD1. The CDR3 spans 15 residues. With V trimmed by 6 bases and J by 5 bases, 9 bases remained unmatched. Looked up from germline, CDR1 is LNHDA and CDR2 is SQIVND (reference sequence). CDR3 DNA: TGTGCCAGTAGGGAGGGACAGGGGATTGTCGAGACCCAGTACTTC. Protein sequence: CASREGQGIVETQYF.

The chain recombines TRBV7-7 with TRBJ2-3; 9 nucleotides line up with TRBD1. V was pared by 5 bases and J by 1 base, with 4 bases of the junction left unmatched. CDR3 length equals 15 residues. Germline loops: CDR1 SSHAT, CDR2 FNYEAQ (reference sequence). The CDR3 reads CASSPRTGGTDTQYF. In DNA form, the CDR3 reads TGTGCCAGCAGCCCCCGGACAGGGGGCACAGATACGCAGTATTTT. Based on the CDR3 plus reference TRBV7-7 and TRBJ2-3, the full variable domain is GAGVSQSPRYKVTKRGQDVTLRCDPISSHATLYWYQQALGQGPEFLTYFNYEAQPDKSGLPSDRFSAERPEGSISTLTIQRTEQRDSAMYRCASSPRTGGTDTQYFGPGTRLTVL.

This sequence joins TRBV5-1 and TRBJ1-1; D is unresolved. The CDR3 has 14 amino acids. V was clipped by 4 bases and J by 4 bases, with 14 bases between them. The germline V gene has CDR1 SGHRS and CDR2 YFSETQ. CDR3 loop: CASSLRMTGTEAFF. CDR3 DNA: TGCGCCAGCAGCCTTCGGATGACTGGCACTGAAGCTTTCTTT.

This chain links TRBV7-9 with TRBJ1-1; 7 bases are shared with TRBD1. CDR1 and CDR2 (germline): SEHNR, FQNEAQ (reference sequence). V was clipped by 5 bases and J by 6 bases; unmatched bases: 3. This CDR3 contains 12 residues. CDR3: CASSETGAEAFF. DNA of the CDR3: TGTGCCAGCAGCGAAACAGGGGCTGAAGCTTTCTTT.

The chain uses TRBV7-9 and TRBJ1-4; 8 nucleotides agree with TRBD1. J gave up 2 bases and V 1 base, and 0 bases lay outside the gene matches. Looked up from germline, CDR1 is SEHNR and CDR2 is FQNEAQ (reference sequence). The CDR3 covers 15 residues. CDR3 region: CASSLDRGTNEKLFF. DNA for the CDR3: TGTGCCAGCAGCTTAGACAGGGGGACTAATGAAAAACTGTTTTTT. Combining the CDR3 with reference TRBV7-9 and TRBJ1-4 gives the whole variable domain DTGVSQNPRHKITKRGQNVTFRCDPISEHNRLYWYRQTLGQGPEFLTYFQNEAQLEKSRLLSDRFSAERPKGSFSTLEIQRTEQGDSAMYLCASSLDRGTNEKLFFGSGTQLSVL.

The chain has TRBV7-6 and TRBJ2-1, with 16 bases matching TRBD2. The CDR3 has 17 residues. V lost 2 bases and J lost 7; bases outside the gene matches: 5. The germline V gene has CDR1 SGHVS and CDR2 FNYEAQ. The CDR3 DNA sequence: TGTGCCAGCAGCTTAAGGGGGACTAGCGGGGGGGCAAATGAGCAGTTCTTC. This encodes CASSLRGTSGGANEQFF.

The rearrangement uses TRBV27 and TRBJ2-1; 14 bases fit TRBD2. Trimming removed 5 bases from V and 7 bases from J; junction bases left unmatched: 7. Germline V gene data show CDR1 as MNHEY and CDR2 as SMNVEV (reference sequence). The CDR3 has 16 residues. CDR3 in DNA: TGTGCCAGCAGTGACCCGGGACTAGCGGGAGCGAATGAGCAGTTCTTC. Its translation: CASSDPGLAGANEQFF.

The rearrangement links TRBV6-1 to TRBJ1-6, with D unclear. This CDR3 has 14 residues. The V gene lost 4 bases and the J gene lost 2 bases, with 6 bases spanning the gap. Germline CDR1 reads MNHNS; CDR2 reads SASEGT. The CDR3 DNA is TGTGCCAGCAGTGCTGGGCCCTATAATTCACCCCTCCACTTT. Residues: CASSAGPYNSPLHF.

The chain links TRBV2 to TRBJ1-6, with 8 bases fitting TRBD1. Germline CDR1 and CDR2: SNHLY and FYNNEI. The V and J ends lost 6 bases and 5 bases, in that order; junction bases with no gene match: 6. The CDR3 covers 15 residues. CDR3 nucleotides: TGTGCCAGCAGATACAGGGGGGACAATAATTCACCCCTCCACTTT. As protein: CASRYRGDNNSPLHF.

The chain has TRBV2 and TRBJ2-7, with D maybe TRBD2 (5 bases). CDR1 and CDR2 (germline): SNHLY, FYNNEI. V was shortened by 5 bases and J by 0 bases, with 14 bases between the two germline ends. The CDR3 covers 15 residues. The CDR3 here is CASSYQSAGSYEQYF. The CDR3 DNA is TGTGCCAGCAGTTATCAATCGGCGGGCTCCTACGAGCAGTACTTC.